The clone carrying this T cell receptor (beta chain) was detected only a few times. Antigen unknown. The data were obtained in a study of T cells after yellow fever vaccination. Study-level findings and limits: Most primary-vaccination clones recurred post-booster (approximately 95% CD4, over 70% CD8).

In TCRdb, the 5' RACE reads were re-called with MiXCR into one record per CDR3 protein. There are just under 600,000 distinct CDR3 sequences in the sample; approximately 13% occur only once, and around 15% lies in the top ten. The CDR3 loop spans 16 amino acids. The ends lost 5 bases at V and 7 bases at J; junction bases unmatched: 10. Germline V gene lookup returns CDR1 MNHEY and CDR2 SMNVEV (reference sequence). The sequence was obtained from a man aged 25 to 40 who received the YFV17D yellow fever vaccine. Source: PBMCs, taken on the day of the yellow fever booster vaccination. The chain links TRBV27 to TRBJ1-6; 8 bases are shared with TRBD1. The DNA for the CDR3 is TGTGCCAGCAGTCCCCTGAGGGACAGGAGGAATTCACCCCTCCACTTT. Its protein is CASSPLRDRRNSPLHF.